This T cell receptor (beta chain) was sequenced for a study of shared clonotypes between healthy human individuals. Of note for this clone: Its matching antigen is unknown.

The authors split each subset's genomic DNA evenly across several immunoSEQ plates. Clones were sequenced by immunoSEQ multiplex PCR, and TCRdb holds only the in-frame ones, with some missing. The profile shows approximately 1.5 million clones, 97% to 99% of them singletons. V lost 7 bases to trimming and J lost 0 bases, with 20 bases between them. Germline values: CDR1 SNHLY, CDR2 FYNNEI. The length of the CDR3 is 17 residues. Donors comprised only Caucasian adults living in Nashville, Tennessee. Findings and caveats of the study: It was anticipated that sequencing depth would influence how many clonotypes donors shared.

The sequencing sample was made of naive CD4+ T cells sorted from blood. Subset described: CD45RA+ positively selected. The chain has TRBV2 and TRBJ2-3; D is possibly TRBD1 (6 bases). The receptor was derived from a man aged 25-40 years in good health. DNA for the CDR3: TGTGCCAGCACCCAAACGAGAGACAGGTCTAGCACAGATACGCAGTATTTT. Translation gives CASTQTRDRSSTDTQYF.